The source of this T cell receptor (beta chain) is a study of graft-versus-host responses after intestinal transplantation. With respect to this clone: What it binds is not known.

Trimming at V came to 4 bases and at J to 2 bases, leaving 4 bases not matched to a gene. The CDR3 totals 13 residues. Germline V gene lookup returns CDR1 SQVTM and CDR2 ANQGSEA. The method was immunoSEQ multiplex PCR; TCRdb's version includes in-frame clones alone and lacks a portion of them. Among under 150,000 clones listed, roughly nine tenths were seen once. The sequence came from a human donor who received an intestinal transplant. The genes are TRBV29-1 and TRBJ1-2; TRBD1 aligns across 7 bases. Sequenced material: unstimulated CD4+ T cells sorted from spleen or lymph node cells, taken before intestinal transplant. The chain's CDR3 is CSVGQGINYGYTF. Written as DNA, the CDR3 is TGCAGCGTTGGACAGGGAATAAACTATGGCTACACCTTC.